The 14 T cell receptor beta chains reported below all come from one sample, sequenced in a study of blood T cell repertoires in COVID-19. The data were produced by immunoSEQ multiplex PCR, yet TCRdb's version contains in-frame clones alone and is incomplete. The data contain 40,000 to 55,000 clones, roughly three quarters of them singletons. The sample comprised peripheral blood. The receptors stem from a man between 65 and 80 years old with acute or convalescent COVID-19.

The CDR3 sequence is CASSLLGDSQFF. In nucleotides, the CDR3 is TGTGCCAGCAGTTTATTGGGGGACAGCCAGTTCTTC. V usage is TRBV27 and J usage is TRBJ2-1; 7 bases line up with TRBD1. The germline CDR1 and CDR2 sequences are MNHEY and SMNVEV (reference sequence). The CDR3 has 12 residues. V lost 1 base and J lost 13; bases outside the gene matches: 4.

This clone was picked up one time. CDR3 sequence: CASSYGRQTQYF. The CDR3 nucleotides are TGTGCCAGTAGTTATGGGAGGCAAACCCAGTACTTC. The chain recombines TRBV19 with TRBJ2-5; D possibly corresponds to TRBD2 (6 bases). The germline V and J ends were trimmed by 5 bases and 8 bases, with 12 bases remaining between them. The CDR3 covers 12 residues. Germline-derived CDR1 and CDR2 are LNHDA and SQIVND (reference sequence).

The chain is built from TRBV29-1 and TRBJ1-5; possibly TRBD1 for D (6 bases). Germline values: CDR1 SQVTM, CDR2 ANQGSEA. With 5 bases removed from V and 0 bases from J, the gap between germline ends came to 14 bases. CDR3 length equals 15 residues. The DNA for the CDR3 is TGCAGCGTTCGAGAGGGGGTGCATAGCAATCAGCCCCAGCATTTT. Protein product: CSVREGVHSNQPQHF.

This clone occurred a few times. V is TRBV21-1 and J is TRBJ2-7; TRBD1, the table's D call, was not compared with the DNA. TRBV21-1 is labeled a pseudogene. The CDR3 sequence is 18 residues long. CDR3 loop: CASSKVGGREERSYEQYF. CDR3 nucleotides: TGTGCCAGCAGCAAAGTCGGTGGCAGGGAAGAGAGGTCCTACGAGCAGTACTTC.

The chain uses TRBV4-1 and TRBJ1-4; TRBD1 matches 7 bases. The V gene end was trimmed by 3 bases and the J gene end by 5 bases; junction bases not matched to a gene: 3. The CDR3 covers 14 residues. Germline values: CDR1 MGHRA, CDR2 YSYEKL. The CDR3 nucleotides are TGCGCCAGCAGCCAGGGCAGGGGGAATGAAAAACTGTTTTTT. It encodes CASSQGRGNEKLFF.

This clone was detected a few times. The chain couples TRBV5-1 to TRBJ1-1; 9 bases line up with TRBD1. V was pared by 4 bases and J by 1 base, with 5 bases of the junction left unmatched. Germline CDR1 SGHRS, CDR2 YFSETQ. This CDR3 region has 15 residues. The CDR3 is CASSVGTGTNTEAFF. DNA of the CDR3: TGCGCCAGCAGCGTAGGGACAGGGACGAACACTGAAGCTTTCTTT.

Only one count was recorded for this clone. J is TRBJ1-2 and V is TRBV12-3 or TRBV12-4; D is undetermined. Trimming removed 4 bases at V and 2 bases at J, with 8 bases between. CDR3 length: 13 residues. The CDR3, as DNA: TGTGCCAGCAGTTCAAGAGGAAACTATGGCTACACCTTC. As protein: CASSSRGNYGYTF.

This clone was picked up a small number of times. The chain has TRBV7-6 and TRBJ2-2; a possible D gene is TRBD1 (5 bases). V shed 6 bases and J shed 2 bases, with 10 bases lying between them. Germline-derived CDR1 and CDR2 are SGHVS and FNYEAQ. The CDR3 totals 14 residues. The CDR3 region has the DNA TGTGCCAGCAGAAACACAGGAAACACCGGGGAGCTGTTTTTT. This translates into CASRNTGNTGELFF.

This clone has just one count. The rearrangement joins TRBV5-1 to TRBJ1-3; 7 bases agree with TRBD1. Germline lookup yields CDR1 SGHRS and CDR2 YFSETQ. This CDR3 contains 16 residues. The V and J ends lost 0 bases and 3 bases, in that order; junction bases with no gene match: 6. CDR3 amino acids: CASSLALGTVGNTIYF. The DNA of the CDR3 is TGCGCCAGCAGCTTGGCCCTCGGGACAGTTGGAAACACCATATATTTT.

The chain carries TRBV10-3 and TRBJ2-5, with TRBD1 as a possible D gene (6 bases). CDR1 is ENHRY and CDR2 is SYGVKD in the germline V gene. Trimming removed 5 bases from V and 0 bases from J, with 19 bases in between. This CDR3 comprises 17 residues. CDR3 in amino acids: CAISRDQGSLNQETQYF. As DNA, the CDR3 is TGTGCCATCAGTCGCGATCAGGGGTCCCTTAACCAAGAGACCCAGTACTTC.

V usage is TRBV10-3 and J usage is TRBJ1-5; D is possibly TRBD1 (6 bases). V lost 1 base, J lost 1 base, and 8 bases lay in between. The CDR3 is made up of 15 amino acids. Germline-derived CDR1 and CDR2 are ENHRY and SYGVKD. The CDR3 loop is CAISEYGGSNQPQHF. CDR3 DNA: TGTGCCATCAGTGAGTATGGGGGCAGCAATCAGCCCCAGCATTTT.

The chain couples TRBV7-2 to TRBJ1-5; 7 bases match TRBD1. This CDR3 has 13 amino acids. Trimming removed 4 bases from V and 6 bases from J; junction bases left unmatched: 3. Germline V gives CDR1 SGHTA, CDR2 FQGNSA. CDR3 coding DNA: TGTGCCAGCAGCTCGACAGGGTTTCAGCCCCAGCATTTT. As protein: CASSSTGFQPQHF. Based on the CDR3 plus reference TRBV7-2 and TRBJ1-5, the full variable domain is GAGVSQSPSNKVTEKGKDVELRCDPISGHTALYWYRQSLGQGLEFLIYFQGNSAPDKSGLPSDRFSAERTGGSVSTLTIQRTQQEDSAVYLCASSSTGFQPQHFGDGTRLSIL.

The chain links TRBV5-1 to TRBJ1-6; 9 bases fit TRBD1. The CDR3 spans 17 residues. Germline V gene sequence: CDR1 SGHRS, CDR2 YFSETQ. V lost 3 bases to trimming and J lost 7 bases; unmatched junction nucleotides: 11. CDR3 DNA: TGCGCCAGCAGCTCCACGACAGGGGGAGGGAGGAATTCACCCCTCCACTTT. Its translation is CASSSTTGGGRNSPLHF. The full variable domain, completed using reference TRBV5-1 and TRBJ1-6, is KAGVTQTPRYLIKTRGQQVTLSCSPISGHRSVSWYQQTPGQGLQFLFEYFSETQRNKGNFPGRFSGRQFSNSRSEMNVSTLELGDSALYLCASSSTTGGGRNSPLHFGNGTRLTVT.

This rearrangement joins TRBV5-4 to TRBJ1-2, with D maybe TRBD1 (6 bases). Trimming took 4 bases from V and 3 from J, leaving 25 bases between them. Germline assignment: CDR1 SGHNT and CDR2 YYREEE (reference sequence). CDR3 size: 18 residues. The CDR3: CASSPGGQSQLGYYGYTF. In DNA, the CDR3 is TGTGCCAGCAGCCCAGGCGGACAGAGCCAGCTCGGGTACTATGGCTACACCTTC.